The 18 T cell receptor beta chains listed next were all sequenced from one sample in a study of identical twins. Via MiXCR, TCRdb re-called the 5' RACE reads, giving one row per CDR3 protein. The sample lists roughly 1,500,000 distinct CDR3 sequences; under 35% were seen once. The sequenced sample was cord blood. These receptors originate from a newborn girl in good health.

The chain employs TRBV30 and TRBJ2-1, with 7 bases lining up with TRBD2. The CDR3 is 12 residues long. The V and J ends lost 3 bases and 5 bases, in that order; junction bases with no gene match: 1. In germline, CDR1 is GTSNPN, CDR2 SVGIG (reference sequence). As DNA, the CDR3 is TGTGCCTGGAGAGGACTAGACAATGAGCAGTTCTTC. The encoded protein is CAWRGLDNEQFF.

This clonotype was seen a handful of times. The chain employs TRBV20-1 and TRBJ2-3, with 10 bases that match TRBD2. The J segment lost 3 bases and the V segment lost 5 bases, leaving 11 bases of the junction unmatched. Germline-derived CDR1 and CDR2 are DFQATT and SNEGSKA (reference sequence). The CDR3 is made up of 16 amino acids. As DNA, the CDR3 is TGCAGTGCTCTTTCCGCCCAGCGGGAGGGTACAGATACGCAGTATTTT. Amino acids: CSALSAQREGTDTQYF.

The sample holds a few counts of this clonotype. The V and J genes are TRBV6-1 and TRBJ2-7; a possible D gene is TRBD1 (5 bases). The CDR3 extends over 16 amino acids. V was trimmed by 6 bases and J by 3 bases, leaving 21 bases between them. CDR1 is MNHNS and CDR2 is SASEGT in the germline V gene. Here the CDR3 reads CASSRVGHPNFYEQYF. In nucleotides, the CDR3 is TGTGCCAGCAGCCGAGTAGGACACCCGAACTTCTACGAGCAGTACTTC.

Here the CDR3 reads CASSPEGTGDGYTF. DNA of the CDR3: TGTGCCAGCAGTCCCGAGGGGACAGGGGATGGCTACACCTTC. This rearrangement joins TRBV12-3 or TRBV12-4 to TRBJ1-2; TRBD1 aligns across 10 bases. V lost 5 bases and J lost 6; bases outside the gene matches: 6. The CDR3 spans 14 residues.

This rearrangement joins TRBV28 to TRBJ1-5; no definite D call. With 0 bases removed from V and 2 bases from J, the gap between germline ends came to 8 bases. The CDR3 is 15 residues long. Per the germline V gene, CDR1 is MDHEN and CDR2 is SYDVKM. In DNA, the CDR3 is TGTGCCAGCAGTTTATGGCGGGGTGGCAATCAGCCCCAGCATTTT. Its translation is CASSLWRGGNQPQHF.

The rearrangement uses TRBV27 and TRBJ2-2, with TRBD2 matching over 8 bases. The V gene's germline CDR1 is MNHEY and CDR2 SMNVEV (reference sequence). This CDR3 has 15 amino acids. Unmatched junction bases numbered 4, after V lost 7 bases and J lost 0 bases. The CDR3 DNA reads TGTGCCAGCACCGCGGGACTAGCGAACACCGGGGAGCTGTTTTTT. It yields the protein CASTAGLANTGELFF.

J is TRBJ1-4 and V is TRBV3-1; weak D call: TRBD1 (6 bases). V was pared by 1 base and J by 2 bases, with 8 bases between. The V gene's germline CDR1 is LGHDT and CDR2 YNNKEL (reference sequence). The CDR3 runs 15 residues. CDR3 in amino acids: CASSQVRGTNEKLFF. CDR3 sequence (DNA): TGTGCCAGCAGCCAAGTAAGGGGGACTAATGAAAAACTGTTTTTT.

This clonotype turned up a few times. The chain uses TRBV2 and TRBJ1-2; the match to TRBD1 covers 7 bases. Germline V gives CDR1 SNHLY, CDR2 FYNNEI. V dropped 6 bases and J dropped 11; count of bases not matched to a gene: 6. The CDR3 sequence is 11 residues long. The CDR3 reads CASSTGVRYTF. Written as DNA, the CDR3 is TGTGCCAGCAGCACAGGGGTGAGGTACACCTTC.

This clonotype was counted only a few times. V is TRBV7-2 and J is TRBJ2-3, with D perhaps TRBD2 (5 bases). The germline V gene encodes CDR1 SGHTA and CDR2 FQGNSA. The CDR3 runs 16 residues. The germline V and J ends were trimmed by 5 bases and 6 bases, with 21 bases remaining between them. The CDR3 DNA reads TGTGCCAGCAGCCCCGAAATAGCGAAATCATTCGATACGCAGTATTTT. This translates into CASSPEIAKSFDTQYF. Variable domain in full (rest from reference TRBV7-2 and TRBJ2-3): GAGVSQSPSNKVTEKGKDVELRCDPISGHTALYWYRQSLGQGLEFLIYFQGNSAPDKSGLPSDRFSAERTGGSVSTLTIQRTQQEDSAVYLCASSPEIAKSFDTQYFGPGTRLTVL.

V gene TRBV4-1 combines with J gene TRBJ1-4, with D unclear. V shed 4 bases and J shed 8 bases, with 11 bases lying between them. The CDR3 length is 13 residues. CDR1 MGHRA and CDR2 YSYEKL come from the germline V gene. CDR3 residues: CASSPTRYEKLFF. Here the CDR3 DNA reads TGCGCCAGCAGCCCGACACGTTACGAAAAACTGTTTTTT.

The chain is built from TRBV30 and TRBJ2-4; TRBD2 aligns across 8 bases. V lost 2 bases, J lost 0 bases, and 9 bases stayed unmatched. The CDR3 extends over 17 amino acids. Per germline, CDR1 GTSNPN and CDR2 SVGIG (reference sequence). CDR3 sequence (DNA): TGTGCCTGGAGTCCAGGGACTAGTCTAAGAGCCAAAAACATTCAGTACTTC. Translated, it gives CAWSPGTSLRAKNIQYF.

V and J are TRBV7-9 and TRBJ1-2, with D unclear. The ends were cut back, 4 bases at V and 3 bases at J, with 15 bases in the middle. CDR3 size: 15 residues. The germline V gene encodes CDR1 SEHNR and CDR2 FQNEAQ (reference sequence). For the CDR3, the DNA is TGTGCCAGCAGCTCGCGGTGGGCAAGGGACTATGGCTACACCTTC. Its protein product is CASSSRWARDYGYTF.

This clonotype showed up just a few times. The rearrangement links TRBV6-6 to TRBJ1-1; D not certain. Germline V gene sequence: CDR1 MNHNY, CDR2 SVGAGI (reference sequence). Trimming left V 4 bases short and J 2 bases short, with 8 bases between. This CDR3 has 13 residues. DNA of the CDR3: TGTGCCAGCAGTTCACAACCCAACACTGAAGCTTTCTTT. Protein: CASSSQPNTEAFF.

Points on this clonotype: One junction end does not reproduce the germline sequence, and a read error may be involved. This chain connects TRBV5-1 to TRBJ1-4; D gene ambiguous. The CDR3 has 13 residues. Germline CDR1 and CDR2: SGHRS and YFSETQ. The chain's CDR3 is CASSPGRNEKLSF. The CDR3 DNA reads TGCGCCAGCAGCCCCGGACGAAATGAAAAACTGTCTTTT.

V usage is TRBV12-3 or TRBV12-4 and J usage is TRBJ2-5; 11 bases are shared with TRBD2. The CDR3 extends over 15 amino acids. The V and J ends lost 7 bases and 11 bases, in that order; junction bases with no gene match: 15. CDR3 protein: CASTLTSGIHNEQYF. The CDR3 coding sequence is TGTGCCAGCACCTTGACTAGCGGGATCCACAATGAGCAGTACTTC.

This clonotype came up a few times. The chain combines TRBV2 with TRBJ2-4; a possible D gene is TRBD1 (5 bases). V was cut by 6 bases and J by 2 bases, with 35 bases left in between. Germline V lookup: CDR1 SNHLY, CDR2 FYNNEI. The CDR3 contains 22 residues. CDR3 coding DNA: TGTGCCAGCAGGGGTTGGAACCATCCAGGGATGAGGCCTTGGCTACCCAAAAACATTCAGTACTTC. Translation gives CASRGWNHPGMRPWLPKNIQYF.

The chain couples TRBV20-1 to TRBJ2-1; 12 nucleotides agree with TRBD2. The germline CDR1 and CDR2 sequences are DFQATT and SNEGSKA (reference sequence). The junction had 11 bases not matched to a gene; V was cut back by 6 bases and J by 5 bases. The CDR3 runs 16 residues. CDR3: CSAGGVLAGGHNEQFF. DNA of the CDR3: TGCAGTGCAGGGGGGGTACTAGCGGGAGGACACAATGAGCAGTTCTTC.

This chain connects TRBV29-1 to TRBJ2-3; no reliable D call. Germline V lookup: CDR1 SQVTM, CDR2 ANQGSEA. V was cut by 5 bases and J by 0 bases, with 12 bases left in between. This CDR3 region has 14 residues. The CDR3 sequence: CSVLRGGSTDTQYF. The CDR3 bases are TGCAGCGTTTTACGCGGCGGAAGCACAGATACGCAGTATTTT.